Shown below are 13 T cell receptor beta chains from a single sample sequenced in a study of T cells in Graves' hyperthyroidism and ophthalmopathy. Amplification targeted TCR beta CDR3 regions from RNA transcripts. TCR CDR3 regions were first amplified by RT-PCR with HTBI primers. TCRdb redid the calling of the multiplex PCR reads with MiXCR, one entry per CDR3 protein. In the table there are 650,000 to 850,000 distinct CDR3 sequences, roughly a sixth of which are singletons. The source material was blood. The receptors derive from a woman aged 45-65 years with Graves' hyperthyroidism that later progressed to Graves' ophthalmopathy.

The chain employs TRBV7-3 and TRBJ2-3; maybe TRBD2 (6 bases). The length of the CDR3 is 19 residues. V was shortened by 1 base and J by 0 bases, with 20 bases between the two germline ends. Germline V gives CDR1 SGHTA, CDR2 FQGTGA. The CDR3 coding sequence is TGTGCCAGCAGCTTAAACCCCGGCCCTAGCGACCCTAGCACAGATACGCAGTATTTT. Translation gives CASSLNPGPSDPSTDTQYF.

This clonotype was detected many times. The V call is TRBV3-1, the J call TRBJ1-2, with a weak D call TRBD1 (5 bases). V was clipped by 1 base and J by 2 bases, with 17 bases between them. Per the germline V gene, CDR1 is LGHDT and CDR2 is YNNKEL (reference sequence). The CDR3 has 17 amino acids. DNA of the CDR3: TGTGCCAGCAGCCAAGTCAGGGTCGAGACGGGCAACTATGGCTACACCTTC. Translated, it gives CASSQVRVETGNYGYTF.

The CDR3 DNA is TGCAGCACAACGGCGGCAGGGGGAAACACTGAAGCTTTCTTT. Protein sequence: CSTTAAGGNTEAFF. The chain has TRBV29-1 and TRBJ1-1; 7 nucleotides agree with TRBD1. Looked up from germline, CDR1 is SQVTM and CDR2 is ANQGSEA. The V and J ends lost 8 bases and 2 bases, in that order; junction bases with no gene match: 11. The CDR3 sequence is 14 residues long.

This clonotype showed up many times. This rearrangement joins TRBV11-2 to TRBJ1-2; 7 bases line up with TRBD1. The CDR3 totals 15 residues. The germline V gene has CDR1 SGHAT and CDR2 FQNNGV. The ends lost 4 bases at V and 1 base at J; junction bases unmatched: 6. The CDR3, as DNA: TGTGCCAGCAGCTCACCGGACAGGCTTAACTATGGCTACACCTTC. Translating gives CASSSPDRLNYGYTF. The full variable domain, its missing parts supplied by reference TRBV11-2 and TRBJ1-2, is EAGVAQSPRYKIIEKRQSVAFWCNPISGHATLYWYQQILGQGPKLLIQFQNNGVVDDSQLPKDRFSAERLKGVDSTLKIQPAKLEDSAVYLCASSSPDRLNYGYTFGSGTRLTVV.

This clonotype occurred many times. The rearrangement uses TRBV2 and TRBJ1-2, with a weak D call TRBD1 (6 bases). Germline V CDR1 and CDR2: SNHLY, FYNNEI. The CDR3 totals 14 residues. The V end was cut by 4 bases, the J end by 4 bases, with 13 bases between. This CDR3 is CASSGGRGAYGYTF. The CDR3 region has the DNA TGTGCCAGCAGTGGGGGGCGGGGCGCCTATGGCTACACCTTC. Full variable domain (rest looked up from reference TRBV2 and TRBJ1-2): EPEVTQTPSHQVTQMGQEVILRCVPISNHLYFYWYRQILGQKVEFLVSFYNNEISEKSEIFDDQFSVERPDGSNFTLKIRSTKLEDSAMYFCASSGGRGAYGYTFGSGTRLTVV.

This clonotype was detected only a few times. The rearrangement links TRBV15 to TRBJ2-5, with 10 positions matching TRBD2. V shed 5 bases and J 1 base; nucleotides not matched to a gene: 13. Looked up from germline, CDR1 is LNHNV and CDR2 is YYDKDF (reference sequence). This CDR3 is built from 18 residues. The DNA of the CDR3 is TGTGCCACCAGCTTATTCTTTGGGACTAGCGCCCCCCAAGAGACCCAGTACTTC. Amino acid sequence: CATSLFFGTSAPQETQYF.

The chain links TRBV6-1 to TRBJ2-3; possible D gene TRBD2, 7 bases. Per germline, CDR1 MNHNS and CDR2 SASEGT. The CDR3 contains 13 residues. The V and J ends lost 10 bases and 2 bases respectively, with 13 bases between them. The DNA for the CDR3 is TGTGCCATCCGGGGGGCTTTCACAGATACGCAGTATTTT. It encodes CAIRGAFTDTQYF.

This clonotype showed up just a few times. The rearrangement uses TRBV15 and TRBJ2-1; 8 nucleotides line up with TRBD2. This CDR3 spans 16 amino acids. CDR1 is LNHNV, CDR2 YYDKDF, per germline (reference sequence). Germline trimming cut 5 bases from V and 2 bases from J; bases unmatched to any gene: 8. The CDR3 here is CATSPGGEITYNEQFF. The CDR3 DNA reads TGTGCCACCAGCCCGGGGGGGGAGATTACCTACAATGAGCAGTTCTTC. Full variable domain (missing parts from reference TRBV15 and TRBJ2-1): DAMVIQNPRYQVTQFGKPVTLSCSQTLNHNVMYWYQQKSSQAPKLLFHYYDKDFNNEADTPDNFQSRRPNTSFCFLDIRSPGLGDTAMYLCATSPGGEITYNEQFFGPGTRLTVL.

The chain employs TRBV24-1 and TRBJ2-1, with D possibly TRBD2 on 5 matching bases. The CDR3 extends over 15 amino acids. Trimming left V 4 bases short and J 8 bases short, with 17 bases between. The germline CDR1 and CDR2 sequences are KGHDR and SFDVKD. CDR3 DNA sequence: TGTGCCACCAGTGACCACTCCGGACTGCTCTATGAGCAGTTCTTC. This encodes CATSDHSGLLYEQFF.

In this sample, this clonotype turned up many times. The DNA for the CDR3 is TGTGCCAGCAGTCACCTCACTCCAATCGAGCAGTACTTC. Translated, it gives CASSHLTPIEQYF. The chain recombines TRBV12-3 or TRBV12-4 with TRBJ2-7; D unresolved. The CDR3 totals 13 residues. V was pared by 5 bases and J by 6 bases, with 14 bases between.

This chain uses TRBV2 with TRBJ1-3; no reliable D call. CDR3 size: 12 residues. The germline gives CDR1 SNHLY, CDR2 FYNNEI. Between the trimmed V and J ends, which lost 8 bases and 1 base, there was a span of 6 bases. The CDR3 region has the DNA TGTGCCAGCGCGGGGTCTGGAAACACCATATATTTT. Translation: CASAGSGNTIYF.

This clonotype occurred many times. The rearrangement joins TRBV3-1 to TRBJ2-1; 8 bases agree with TRBD2. The CDR3 spans 16 residues. CDR1 and CDR2 (germline): LGHDT, YNNKEL (reference sequence). Losses at the gene ends were 1 base for V and 7 bases for J; bases not matched to a gene: 9. The CDR3, as DNA: TGTGCCAGCAGCCAAGCGGGAGGGGGTGTTATTAATGAGCAGTTCTTC. Translated, it gives CASSQAGGGVINEQFF.

The chain joins TRBV27 to TRBJ1-3; 7 positions agree with TRBD1. Trimming took 4 bases from V and 0 from J; bases not matched to a gene: 6. Germline-derived CDR1 and CDR2 are MNHEY and SMNVEV (reference sequence). The CDR3 runs 16 residues. The CDR3 bases are TGTGCCAGCAGTTCAGGGACAGCGAGCTCTGGAAACACCATATATTTT. Its translation: CASSSGTASSGNTIYF.